These T cell receptor beta chains were read from a single sample in a study of blood T cell repertoires in COVID-19. Some clones are missing from TCRdb's copy, which holds only in-frame ones; the method was immunoSEQ multiplex PCR. Of around 250,000 clones listed, over 80% are singletons. The sample comprised peripheral blood. These TCRs come from a woman aged 70-85 years with COVID-19, enrolled during active disease. Each CDR3 is given with its conserved first and last residue. The D gene is left open where the match is weak. Size is omitted from some rows. Given values are once, few, many or a class for expanded clones.

J gene: TRBJ2-7; D gene: TRBD1; V gene: TRBV6-6; clone size: -; CDR3 protein: CASSRTGGTGGAEQYF; CDR3 DNA: TGTGCCAGTTCGCGGACAGGGGGAACCGGCGGAGCCGAGCAGTACTTC
J gene: TRBJ2-1; D gene: TRBD2; V gene: TRBV6-2/TRBV6-3; clone size: -; CDR3 protein: CASSRLAEQFF; CDR3 DNA: TGTGCCAGCAGTCGACTAGCGGAGCAGTTCTTC
J gene: TRBJ2-1; D gene: -; V gene: TRBV7-2; clone size: -; CDR3 protein: CASSLGGVSYNEQFF; CDR3 DNA: TGTGCCAGCAGCTTAGGCGGGGTCTCCTACAATGAGCAGTTCTTC
J gene: TRBJ1-1; D gene: TRBD1; V gene: TRBV24-1; clone size: -; CDR3 protein: CATSDRDRRRGKTEAFF; CDR3 DNA: TGTGCCACCAGTGATCGGGACAGGAGGAGGGGGAAGACTGAAGCTTTCTTT
J gene: TRBJ2-2; D gene: -; V gene: TRBV6-2/TRBV6-3; clone size: -; CDR3 protein: CASSRITYGTGELFF; CDR3 DNA: TGTGCCAGCAGTCGAATTACCTACGGCACCGGGGAGCTGTTTTTT
J gene: TRBJ2-7; D gene: TRBD2; V gene: TRBV2; clone size: -; CDR3 protein: CASSGAGGYEQYF; CDR3 DNA: TGTGCCAGCAGTGGCGCGGGAGGTTACGAGCAGTACTTC
J gene: TRBJ1-1; D gene: -; V gene: TRBV30; clone size: -; CDR3 protein: CAWSVQGSEAFF; CDR3 DNA: TGTGCCTGGAGTGTACAGGGCAGTGAAGCTTTCTTT
J gene: TRBJ2-7; D gene: TRBD1; V gene: TRBV28; clone size: once; CDR3 protein: CASSLGTGVHEQYF; CDR3 DNA: TGTGCCAGCAGTTTAGGGACAGGGGTCCACGAGCAGTACTTC
J gene: TRBJ2-7; D gene: -; V gene: TRBV5-1; clone size: many; CDR3 protein: CASSLAPGAYEQYF; CDR3 DNA: TGCGCCAGCAGCTTGGCACCGGGAGCCTACGAGCAGTACTTC
J gene: TRBJ2-3; D gene: -; V gene: TRBV11-2; clone size: once; CDR3 protein: CASSLGWQRGDTQYF; CDR3 DNA: TGTGCCAGCAGCTTAGGTTGGCAGCGAGGTGATACGCAGTATTTT
J gene: TRBJ2-1; D gene: -; V gene: TRBV4-1; clone size: once; CDR3 protein: CASSQASTSSYNEQFF; CDR3 DNA: TGCGCCAGCAGCCAAGCGAGTACTAGCTCCTACAATGAGCAGTTCTTC
J gene: TRBJ1-2; D gene: TRBD1; V gene: TRBV11-2; clone size: -; CDR3 protein: CASSLGWTGVYGYTF; CDR3 DNA: TGTGCCAGCAGCTTAGGATGGACAGGGGTCTATGGCTACACCTTC